The rows below give T cell receptor beta chains drawn from one sample of a study of blood T cell repertoires in COVID-19. TCRdb's table, derived via immunoSEQ multiplex PCR, lists solely in-frame clones and lacks some. This table has approximately 130,000 clones, around 83% appearing once. Input material: peripheral blood. Every receptor here comes from a human donor in a cohort sampled during active COVID-19. Each CDR3 is given with its conserved first and last residue. A D gene is named only where the DNA matches it firmly. For some rows the clone size is stated as once, few or many, or as a class when expanded; others skip it.

CDR3 DNA,CDR3 protein,clone size,V gene,J gene,D gene
TGTGCCAGCAGCTCGGAGCGGGGGGTGAACACTGAAGCTTTCTTT,CASSSERGVNTEAFF,many,TRBV11-1,TRBJ1-1,NA
TGTGCCAGCAGTTTAAACCAGGGCGGTGGCTACACCTTC,CASSLNQGGGYTF,NA,TRBV12-3/TRBV12-4,TRBJ1-2,NA
TGTGCCTGGAGTGTAACGGGACTAGCGGGAGAGACCCAGTACTTC,CAWSVTGLAGETQYF,NA,TRBV30,TRBJ2-5,TRBD2
TGCAGCGTGGAGTACCAAGAGACCCAGTACTTC,CSVEYQETQYF,once,TRBV29-1,TRBJ2-5,NA
TGTGCCTGGAGTCTACTAGCGGGGGGGCCAACAGATACGCAGTATTTT,CAWSLLAGGPTDTQYF,NA,TRBV30,TRBJ2-3,TRBD2
TGCGCCAGCAGCTTGGGGACAGCGAACACTGAAGCTTTCTTT,CASSLGTANTEAFF,once,TRBV5-1,TRBJ1-1,NA
TGTGCCAGCAGTCCCGGCGGGGGGAGCTACGAGCAGTACTTC,CASSPGGGSYEQYF,NA,TRBV25-1,TRBJ2-7,TRBD2
TGCGCCAGCAGCTTCGGGACAGGGGGACCTGGGGCCAACGTCCTGACTTTC,CASSFGTGGPGANVLTF,NA,TRBV5-1,TRBJ2-6,TRBD1
TGTGCCAGCAGCTTAGATCAGGCAGGGGGCAATCAGCCCCAGCATTTT,CASSLDQAGGNQPQHF,NA,TRBV11-2,TRBJ1-5,NA
TGTGCCAGCAGTCGACAGGTCAACACCGGGGAGCTGTTTTTT,CASSRQVNTGELFF,NA,TRBV6-5,TRBJ2-2,NA
TGTGCCACCAGTGACACAGGGGGACTCGATGAGCAGTTCTTC,CATSDTGGLDEQFF,few,TRBV24-1,TRBJ2-1,TRBD1
TGTGCCAGCAGCCGAGCGGGAGGACCAACAGATACGCAGTATTTT,CASSRAGGPTDTQYF,NA,TRBV3-1/TRBV3-2,TRBJ2-3,TRBD2
TGTGCCAGCAGTTCACAGGGCTTCAGCAATCAGCCCCAGCATTTT,CASSSQGFSNQPQHF,NA,TRBV6-5,TRBJ1-5,NA
TGTGCCAGCAGCTTAAATGAGCCACCCCTAAATCAGCCCCAGCATTTT,CASSLNEPPLNQPQHF,NA,TRBV7-8,TRBJ1-5,NA
TGTGCCAGCATCTCGGTTTCGGATGAGCAGTTCTTC,CASISVSDEQFF,NA,TRBV5-4,TRBJ2-1,NA
TGTGCCAGCAGCTTAGGGGGCGGCAACAATGAGCAGTTCTTC,CASSLGGGNNEQFF,NA,TRBV11-2,TRBJ2-1,NA
TGTGCCACCGCGTCGGGGGTCGACACTGAAGCTTTCTTT,CATASGVDTEAFF,NA,TRBV7-2,TRBJ1-1,NA
TGCAGCGGCAGTATTGGACTCTACCACGAAGCTTTCTTT,CSGSIGLYHEAFF,NA,TRBV29-1,TRBJ1-1,NA
TGTGCCAGCAGCCGGCGGACTAGCGAAGAGACCCAGTACTTC,CASSRRTSEETQYF,NA,TRBV11-2,TRBJ2-5,TRBD2
TGTGCCAGCAGCAGGACAGGCACCCATGAGCAGTTCTTC,CASSRTGTHEQFF,NA,TRBV6-5,TRBJ2-1,TRBD1
TGTGCCAGTACCTCCCGGCGGGACAGGGGCCGGGGCTACACCTTC,CASTSRRDRGRGYTF,NA,TRBV19,TRBJ1-2,TRBD1
TGTGCCAGCAGCTTTCAGGGGCCTAACTATGGCTACACCTTC,CASSFQGPNYGYTF,NA,TRBV5-6,TRBJ1-2,NA
TGTGCCAGCAGCAGTGACCCAGGGGGAAGGGGCTCACCCCTCCACTTT,CASSSDPGGRGSPLHF,NA,TRBV5-4,TRBJ1-6,TRBD1
TGCGCCAGCAGATCGAGGGGGGGGGCCCCCTTCTTGGAAGCTTTCTTT,CASRSRGGAPFLEAFF,NA,TRBV5-1,TRBJ1-1,NA
TGTGCCAGCAGCGTAGAGGACAGGCTCCGTCCCTATGGCTACACCTTC,CASSVEDRLRPYGYTF,NA,TRBV9,TRBJ1-2,TRBD1
TGTGCCAGCAGTTACTCGCCTGGAGCCGGGGGGCATCCTAGCACAGATACGCAGTATTTT,CASSYSPGAGGHPSTDTQYF,NA,TRBV6-2/TRBV6-3,TRBJ2-3,NA
TGTGCCATCCGAATTTCGGACAGGGGAAACACCGGGGAGCTGTTTTTT,CAIRISDRGNTGELFF,few,TRBV10-3,TRBJ2-2,TRBD1
TGTGCCAGCAGCTTAACTGGGCGCTCTCCCACAGATACGCAGTATTTT,CASSLTGRSPTDTQYF,NA,TRBV13,TRBJ2-3,NA
TGTGCCAGCAGCCCCTCAGGGTATGGCTACACCTTC,CASSPSGYGYTF,NA,TRBV14,TRBJ1-2,NA
TGTGCCAGCAGCTTAGAACAGGGGGGGACCCAGTACTTC,CASSLEQGGTQYF,NA,TRBV3-1/TRBV3-2,TRBJ2-5,TRBD1
TGTGCCACCAGCAGAGGCACTAGCGGGAGGGTAGATACGCAGTATTTT,CATSRGTSGRVDTQYF,NA,TRBV15,TRBJ2-3,TRBD2
TGTGCCAGCAGCTTAGAAGGGGATGGCTACACCTTC,CASSLEGDGYTF,NA,TRBV7-2,TRBJ1-2,NA
TGTGCCAGCACCCGAACAGGGAACACTGAAGCTTTCTTT,CASTRTGNTEAFF,NA,TRBV12-3/TRBV12-4,TRBJ1-1,NA
TGCGCCAGCAGCCAAGATGTAGGGGGGAACACTGAAGCTTTCTTT,CASSQDVGGNTEAFF,NA,TRBV4-3,TRBJ1-1,NA
TGTGCCAGCAGCCAGGGACAGAGTAGCAATCAGCCCCAGCATTTT,CASSQGQSSNQPQHF,NA,TRBV7-2,TRBJ1-5,TRBD1
TGTGCCATCAGTGTGGCTAGCGGGGGGAACAATGAGCAGTTCTTC,CAISVASGGNNEQFF,NA,TRBV10-3,TRBJ2-1,TRBD2
TGTGCCAGCAGCCCCGAACGGACAGGGGCCACTGAAGCTTTCTTT,CASSPERTGATEAFF,NA,TRBV3-1/TRBV3-2,TRBJ1-1,TRBD1
TGTGCCAGTAGTGTACAGGGGAGCAATCAGCCCCAGCATTTT,CASSVQGSNQPQHF,few,TRBV19,TRBJ1-5,TRBD1
TGTGCCAGCAGCTTAGCAGGGGCGAATCAGCCCCAGCATTTT,CASSLAGANQPQHF,few,TRBV11-3,TRBJ1-5,NA
TGTGCCAGCAGCCCCCGCGGTCGGCGGGGGGGCCTGGAGACCCAGTACTTC,CASSPRGRRGGLETQYF,NA,TRBV7-2,TRBJ2-5,TRBD2
TGTGCCAGCTCTTTTGGAGGGGTGAACACTGAAGCTTTCTTT,CASSFGGVNTEAFF,NA,TRBV6-6,TRBJ1-1,NA
TGTGCCAGCAGCTTGGTTCTCAGTGGGACAGGGGGGTACGAGCAGTACTTC,CASSLVLSGTGGYEQYF,once,TRBV5-4,TRBJ2-7,TRBD1
TGTGCCAGCAGTTATCCGGACAGGGCTTCAGATGAGCAGTTCTTC,CASSYPDRASDEQFF,NA,TRBV6-6,TRBJ2-1,TRBD1
TGTGCCACCAGTGATAGTCACGGGAGGGCCCCCGATACGCAGTATTTT,CATSDSHGRAPDTQYF,NA,TRBV24-1,TRBJ2-3,TRBD2
TGCGCCAGCAGTGGCGGGGGAAATCAGCCCCAGCATTTT,CASSGGGNQPQHF,NA,TRBV10-2,TRBJ1-5,NA
TGTGCCAGCAGTGAAGAACTAGCGGGAGGGGGAGAGCAGTTCTTC,CASSEELAGGGEQFF,NA,TRBV2,TRBJ2-1,TRBD2
TGTGCCAGCATTCCGATAGGAGGCACTGAAGCTTTCTTT,CASIPIGGTEAFF,once,TRBV6-5,TRBJ1-1,NA
TGTGCCAGCAGCTTGTTAACAGGGACGACTGAAGCTTTCTTT,CASSLLTGTTEAFF,NA,TRBV5-6,TRBJ1-1,NA
TGTGCCAGCAGTTCTCTAGCGGGAGGGGGTGAGCAGTTCTTC,CASSSLAGGGEQFF,NA,TRBV7-2,TRBJ2-1,TRBD2
TGTGCCAGCAGCGTTGGGACAGATTTCTCCTACAATGAGCAGTTCTTC,CASSVGTDFSYNEQFF,once,TRBV9,TRBJ2-1,TRBD1
TGTGCCAGCAGTTACGGCTGGGGCTACACCTTC,CASSYGWGYTF,NA,TRBV6-6,TRBJ1-2,NA
TGTGCTAGCAGCCAGGGGGCGCCAGGCACCGGGGAGCTGTTTTTT,CASSQGAPGTGELFF,NA,TRBV7-7,TRBJ2-2,TRBD1
TGTGCCAGTAGTATGGGAGGGAGAAACACCGGGGAGCTGTTTTTT,CASSMGGRNTGELFF,NA,TRBV19,TRBJ2-2,TRBD2
TGTGCCAGCAGTTTAGTCAGAAATAGCAATCAGCCCCAGCATTTT,CASSLVRNSNQPQHF,NA,TRBV27,TRBJ1-5,NA
TGTGCCAGCAGCTTAATGGGGAGTTCACCCCTCCACTTT,CASSLMGSSPLHF,NA,TRBV13,TRBJ1-6,NA
TGTGCCAGCAGCCCGACAGGAATATATAATTCGGCCCTCCACTTT,CASSPTGIYNSALHF,few,TRBV5-5,TRBJ1-6,NA
TGTGCCAGTAGCCTGTACAGGGATTCGGCTGGAAACACCATATATTTT,CASSLYRDSAGNTIYF,NA,TRBV19,TRBJ1-3,NA
TGCGCCAGCAGCTACACGACAGGGGGTAAGGCTGGGGCCAACGTCCTGACTTTC,CASSYTTGGKAGANVLTF,NA,TRBV4-3,TRBJ2-6,TRBD1
TGTGCCAGCAGTAGGGGGAGTTCCTACAATGAGCAGTTCTTC,CASSRGSSYNEQFF,NA,TRBV25-1,TRBJ2-1,NA